This T cell receptor (beta chain) was sequenced during a study of shared clonotypes between healthy human individuals (TCRdb year 2020). At the level of the whole study: The cohort comprised a couple of women and three men aged 18 to 49 years. For each donor, CD4 naive and CD4 memory were each run on three plates, CD8 naive on two plates, and CD8 memory on one plate. The study deeply sequenced blood TCR repertoires of about 5 healthy adults to estimate repertoire size and the extent of clonotype sharing between individuals. Libraries were prepared and TCR repertoires were sequenced by different laboratories using diverse techniques, in order to increase sequencing depth and limit assay-specific biases. Each donor's leukapheresis produced roughly between roughly 0.85 and 9.5 billion PBMCs. Overall results and qualifications from the work: Higher generation probabilities were observed for clonotypes shared by all four sorted-subset donors than for non-shared clonotypes. Sampling was restricted to blood, and TCR repertoires in tissue are likely to differ from TCR repertoires in blood. Larger estimated clonotype richness was generally found for naive subsets than for memory subsets. Rarefaction of sorted-subset datasets indicated incomplete sequencing despite the large sequencing depth. Across four donors, roughly 5.4% of naive CD4, approximately 3.5% of naive CD8, approximately 2.5% of memory CD4, and 0.4% to 0.45% of memory CD8 clonotypes were shared. Based on pairwise subsampling, the degree of clonotype sharing among donors was expected to be affected by sequencing depth. Because the study included a small number of donors, the genetic and exposure-history diversity represented was limited.

Taken from the germline V gene, the CDR1 and CDR2 loops are SGHRS and YFSETQ. The CDR3 holds 15 amino acids from the cysteine to the phenylalanine. The DNA shown is the 45-base CDR3, in frame from base 1. V is clipped by 0 bases and J by 1 base, and the sequence between their germline boundaries is 10 bases long. Using the deep immunoSEQ assay, TCR CDR3 regions were amplified from genomic DNA by multiplex PCR. Genomic DNA extracted from each cell subset was distributed evenly over all wells of several immunoSEQ 96-well plates, and each plate served as one replicate. For sorted subsets, about 210 ng of genomic DNA, equivalent to some 30,000 T cell genomes, went into each replicate PCR. Purified libraries were measured with a Qubit 3.0 fluorometer, size-checked on a Bioanalyzer 2100, and measured again with the KAPA Library Quantification kit. Every immunoSEQ 96-well plate was sequenced on a separate single-read 150-cycle Illumina NextSeq 550 flow cell. The authors processed their data as follows. Because the immunoSEQ output held only junctional sequences and lacked quality scores, the filtering could not match the filtering applied to full-length reads. Sequences were annotated with PyIR, a Python wrapper for IgBLAST v1.9, and V/J genes and CDR3 were assigned using IMGT germline references. Reads were filtered out if the reads had weak V/J assignments (E-value above 1e-6), no CDR3, stop codons, out-of-frame junctions, or ambiguous translated residues. V3J clonotypes were defined by identical inferred V gene, J gene, and CDR3 amino acid sequence. The percentage overlap between two repertoires was calculated by dividing the number of shared unique clonotypes by the size of the smaller repertoire. Repertoire richness was assessed with RTK rarefaction, the Chao1 estimator, and Recon v2.1 estimates of unobserved clonotypes. Generation probabilities were computed with OLGA for all TCRbeta clonotypes obtained by the gDNA method from a handful of donors. TCRdb limited this immuneACCESS table to in-frame rearrangements with V and J called. A share of clones is missing; checked studies link under half to unresolved V genes, and the rest is unexplained. That table furnishes V, J and clone size, whereas the DNA furnished D and trimming. The sample profile shows over a million clones; roughly 80% of them were found once. The top ten constitute around 1.5% of the sample.

Healthy HIV-negative adults with no recently reported acute infections or vaccinations were included as donors. Every donor was a Caucasian adult residing in Nashville, Tennessee, USA. Magnetic negative selection was used to enrich CD4+ T cells, after which naive cells were positively selected on CD45RA and the negative fraction became the memory subset. Blood was collected by leukapheresis, and PBMCs were isolated by Ficoll-Histopaque density gradient centrifugation and then cryopreserved in liquid nitrogen vapor phase. Analytical flow cytometry was used to check the purity and quantity of each magnetically sorted T cell population. Genomic DNA was isolated from each sorted fraction and quantified by UV absorbance on a Nanodrop 2000c. On this clone: The antigen it recognizes is unknown. No base quality values were provided; no much bigger clone lies one nucleotide off.

The rearrangement joined TRBV5-1 to TRBJ1-1, with the D segment identity uncertain. Sequenced material: memory CD4+ T cells sorted from blood. According to the study, the label for this sample's cell subset or site signals: CD45RA-negative fraction. The origin of this receptor is a man aged 18 to 30 in good health. The nucleotide sequence is given as TGCGCCAGCAGCTTGGGCACAGTAGGGAACACTGAAGCTTTCTTT. Its amino acids are CASSLGTVGNTEAFF. Full variable domain (CDR3 extended with the reference TRBV5-1 and TRBJ1-1 proteins): KAGVTQTPRYLIKTRGQQVTLSCSPISGHRSVSWYQQTPGQGLQFLFEYFSETQRNKGNFPGRFSGRQFSNSRSEMNVSTLELGDSALYLCASSLGTVGNTEAFFGQGTRLTVV.